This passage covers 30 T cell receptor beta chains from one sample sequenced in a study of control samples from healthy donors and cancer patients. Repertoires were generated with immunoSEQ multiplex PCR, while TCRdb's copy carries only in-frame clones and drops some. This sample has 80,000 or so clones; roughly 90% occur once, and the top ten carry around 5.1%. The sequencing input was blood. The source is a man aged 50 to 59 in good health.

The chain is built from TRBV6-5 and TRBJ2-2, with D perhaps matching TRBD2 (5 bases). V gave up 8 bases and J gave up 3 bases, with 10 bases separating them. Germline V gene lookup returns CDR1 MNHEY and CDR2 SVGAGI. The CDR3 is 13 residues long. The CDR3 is CASLGGYTGELFF. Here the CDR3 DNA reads TGTGCCAGCTTGGGCGGGTACACCGGGGAGCTGTTTTTT.

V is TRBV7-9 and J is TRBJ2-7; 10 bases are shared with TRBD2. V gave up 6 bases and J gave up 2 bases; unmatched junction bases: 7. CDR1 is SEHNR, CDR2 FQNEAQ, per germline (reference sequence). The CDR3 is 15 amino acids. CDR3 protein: CASSSGTSVAYEQYF. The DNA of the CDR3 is TGTGCCAGCAGTTCCGGGACTAGCGTTGCCTACGAGCAGTACTTC.

The CDR3 sequence is CASGLAPVPWSYTF. The CDR3 DNA reads as TGTGCTAGTGGTTTGGCCCCGGTCCCGTGGAGCTACACCTTC. The chain carries TRBV12-5 and TRBJ1-2; no clear D gene. Per germline, CDR1 LGHNT and CDR2 FRNRAP. This CDR3 is 14 amino acids long. Between the trimmed V and J ends, which lost 1 base and 9 bases, there was a span of 15 bases.

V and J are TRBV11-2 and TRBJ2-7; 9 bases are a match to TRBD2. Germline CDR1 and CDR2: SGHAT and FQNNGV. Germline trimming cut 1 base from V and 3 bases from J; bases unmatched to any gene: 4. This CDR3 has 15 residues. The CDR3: CASSLGTSGYYEQYF. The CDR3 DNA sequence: TGTGCCAGCAGCTTAGGTACTAGCGGGTACTACGAGCAGTACTTC.

The CDR3 nucleotides read TGTGCTAGTGGTATCGCAAGCTCCTACAATGAGCAGTTCTTC. It codes for CASGIASSYNEQFF. The chain joins TRBV12-5 to TRBJ2-1; D remains unclear. This CDR3 contains 14 residues. Germline lookup yields CDR1 LGHNT and CDR2 FRNRAP. V was cut by 5 bases and J by 0 bases, with 8 bases left in between.

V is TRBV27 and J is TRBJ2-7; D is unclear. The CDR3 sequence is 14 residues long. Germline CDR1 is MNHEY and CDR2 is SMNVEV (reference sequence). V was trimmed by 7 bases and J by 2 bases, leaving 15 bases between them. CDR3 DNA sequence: TGTGCCAGCAAATTTATCGCACAAACCTACGAGCAGTACTTC. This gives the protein CASKFIAQTYEQYF.

The CDR3 reads CASSPVSSYEQYF. Here the CDR3 DNA reads TGTGCCAGCAGCCCCGTGTCTTCCTACGAGCAGTACTTC. The J gene is TRBJ2-7, the V gene TRBV7-9, with unresolved D. CDR1 and CDR2 from the germline V gene are SEHNR and FQNEAQ (reference sequence). The CDR3 extends over 13 amino acids. V was shortened by 5 bases and J by 1 base, with 9 bases between the two germline ends.

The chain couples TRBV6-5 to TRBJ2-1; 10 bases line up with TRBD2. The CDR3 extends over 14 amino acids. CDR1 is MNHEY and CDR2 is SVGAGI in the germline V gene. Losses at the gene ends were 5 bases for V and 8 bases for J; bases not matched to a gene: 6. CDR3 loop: CASSPSGGAHEQFF. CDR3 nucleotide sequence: TGTGCCAGCAGTCCCAGCGGGGGGGCCCATGAGCAGTTCTTC.

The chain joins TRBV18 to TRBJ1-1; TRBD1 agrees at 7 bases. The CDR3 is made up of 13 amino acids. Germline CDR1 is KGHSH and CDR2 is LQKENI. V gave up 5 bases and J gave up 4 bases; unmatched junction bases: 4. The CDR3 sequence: CASSSTGTTEAFF. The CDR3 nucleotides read TGTGCCAGCTCATCGACAGGGACCACTGAAGCTTTCTTT.

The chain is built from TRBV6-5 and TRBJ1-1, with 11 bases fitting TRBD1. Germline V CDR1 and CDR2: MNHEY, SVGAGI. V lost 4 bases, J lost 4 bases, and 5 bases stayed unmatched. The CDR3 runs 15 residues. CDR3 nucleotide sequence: TGTGCCAGCAGTTCCCATGGGACAGGGGGCACTGAAGCTTTCTTT. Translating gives CASSSHGTGGTEAFF.

In DNA form, the CDR3 reads TGCGCCAGCAGCTCACCGACAGGGATGAGCACTGAAGCTTTCTTT. Translating it yields CASSSPTGMSTEAFF. This chain links TRBV5-1 with TRBJ1-1; 7 nucleotides match TRBD1. Germline V gives CDR1 SGHRS, CDR2 YFSETQ. The CDR3 covers 15 residues. The ends lost 3 bases at V and 4 bases at J; junction bases unmatched: 9.

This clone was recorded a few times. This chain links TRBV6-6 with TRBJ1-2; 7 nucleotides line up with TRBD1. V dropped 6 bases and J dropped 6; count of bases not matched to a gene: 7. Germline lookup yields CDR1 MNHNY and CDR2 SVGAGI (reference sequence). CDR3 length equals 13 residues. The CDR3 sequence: CASSRTGEDGYTF. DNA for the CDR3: TGTGCCAGCAGCCGTACAGGGGAGGATGGCTACACCTTC.

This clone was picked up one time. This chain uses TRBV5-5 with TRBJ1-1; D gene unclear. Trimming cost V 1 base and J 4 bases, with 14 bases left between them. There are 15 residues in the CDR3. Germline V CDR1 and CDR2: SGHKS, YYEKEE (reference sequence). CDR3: CASSLSGSYPTEAFF. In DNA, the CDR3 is TGTGCCAGCAGCTTGTCCGGCAGTTACCCCACTGAAGCTTTCTTT.

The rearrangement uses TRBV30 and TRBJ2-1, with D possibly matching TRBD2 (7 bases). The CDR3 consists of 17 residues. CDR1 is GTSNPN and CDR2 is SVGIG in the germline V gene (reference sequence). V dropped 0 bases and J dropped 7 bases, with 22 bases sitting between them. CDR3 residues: CAWSVGLRGAMKNEQFF. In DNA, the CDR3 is TGTGCCTGGAGTGTAGGTCTTCGGGGGGCTATGAAGAATGAGCAGTTCTTC.

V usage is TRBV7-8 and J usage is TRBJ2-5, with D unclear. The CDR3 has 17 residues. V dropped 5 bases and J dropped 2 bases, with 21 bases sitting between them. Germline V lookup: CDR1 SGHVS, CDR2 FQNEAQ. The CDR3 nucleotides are TGTGCCAGCAGCGCATTGGCTCAGTGGTTTGGGCAAGAGACCCAGTACTTC. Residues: CASSALAQWFGQETQYF.

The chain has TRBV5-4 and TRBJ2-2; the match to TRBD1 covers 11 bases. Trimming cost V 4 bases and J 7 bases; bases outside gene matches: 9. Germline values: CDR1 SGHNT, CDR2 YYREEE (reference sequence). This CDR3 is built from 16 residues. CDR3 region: CASSPGQGAHIGELFF. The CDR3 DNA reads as TGTGCCAGCAGCCCAGGACAGGGGGCGCATATCGGGGAGCTGTTTTTT.

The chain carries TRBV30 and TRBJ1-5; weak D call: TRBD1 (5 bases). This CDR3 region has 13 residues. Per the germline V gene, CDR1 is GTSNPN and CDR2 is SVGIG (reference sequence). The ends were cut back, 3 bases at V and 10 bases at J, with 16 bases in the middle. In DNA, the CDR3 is TGTGCCTGGAGCGACAGAGCGTTAGATCCCCAGCATTTT. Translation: CAWSDRALDPQHF.

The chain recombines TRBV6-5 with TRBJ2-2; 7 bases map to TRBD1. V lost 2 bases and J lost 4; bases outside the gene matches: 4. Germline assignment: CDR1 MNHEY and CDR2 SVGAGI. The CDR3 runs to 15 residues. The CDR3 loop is CASSYGTDLTGELFF. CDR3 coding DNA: TGTGCCAGCAGTTACGGGACAGATCTCACCGGGGAGCTGTTTTTT.

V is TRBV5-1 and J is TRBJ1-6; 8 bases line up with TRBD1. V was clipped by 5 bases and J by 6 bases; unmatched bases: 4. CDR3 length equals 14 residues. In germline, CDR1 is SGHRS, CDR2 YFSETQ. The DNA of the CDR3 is TGCGCCAGCAGTTATACAGGGGGTAATTCACCCCTCCACTTT. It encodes CASSYTGGNSPLHF. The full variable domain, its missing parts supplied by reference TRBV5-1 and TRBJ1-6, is KAGVTQTPRYLIKTRGQQVTLSCSPISGHRSVSWYQQTPGQGLQFLFEYFSETQRNKGNFPGRFSGRQFSNSRSEMNVSTLELGDSALYLCASSYTGGNSPLHFGNGTRLTVT.

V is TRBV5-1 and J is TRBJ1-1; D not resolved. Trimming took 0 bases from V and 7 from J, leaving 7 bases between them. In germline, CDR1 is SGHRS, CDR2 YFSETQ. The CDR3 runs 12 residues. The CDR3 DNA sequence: TGCGCCAGCAGCTTGGACCGAGGTGAAGCTTTCTTT. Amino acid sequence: CASSLDRGEAFF.

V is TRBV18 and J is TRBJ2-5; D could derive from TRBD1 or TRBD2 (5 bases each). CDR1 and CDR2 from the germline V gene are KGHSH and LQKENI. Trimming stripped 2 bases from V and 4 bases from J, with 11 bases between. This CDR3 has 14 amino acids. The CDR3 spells CASSPGRGVETQYF. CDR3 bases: TGTGCCAGCTCACCAGGACGGGGCGTAGAGACCCAGTACTTC.

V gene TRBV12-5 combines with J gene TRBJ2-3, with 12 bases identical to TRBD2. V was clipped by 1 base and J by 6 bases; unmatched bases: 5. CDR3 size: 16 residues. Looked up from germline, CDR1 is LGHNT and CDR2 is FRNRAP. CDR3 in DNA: TGTGCTAGTGGTTTGGGGCTAGCGGGGGGGAAGGATACGCAGTATTTT. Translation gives CASGLGLAGGKDTQYF.

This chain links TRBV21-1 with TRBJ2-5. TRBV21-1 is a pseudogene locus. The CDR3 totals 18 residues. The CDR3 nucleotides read TGTGCCAGCAGCACCACGGAGGGACACTTAACAGAGCAGAAGACCCAGTACTTC. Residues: CASSTTEGHLTEQKTQYF.

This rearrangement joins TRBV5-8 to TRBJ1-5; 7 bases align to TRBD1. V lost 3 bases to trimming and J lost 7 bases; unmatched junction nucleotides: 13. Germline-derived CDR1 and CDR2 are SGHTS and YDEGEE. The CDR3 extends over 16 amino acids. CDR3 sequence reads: CASSSLLDRVEQPQHF. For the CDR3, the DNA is TGTGCCAGCAGCTCCCTCCTCGACAGGGTTGAACAGCCCCAGCATTTT.

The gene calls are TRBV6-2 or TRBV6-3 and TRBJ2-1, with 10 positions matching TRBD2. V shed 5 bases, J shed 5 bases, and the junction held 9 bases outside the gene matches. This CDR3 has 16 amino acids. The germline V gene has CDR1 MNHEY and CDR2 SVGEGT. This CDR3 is CASSLQGLATNNEQFF. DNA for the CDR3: TGTGCCAGCAGTCTCCAGGGACTAGCGACAAACAATGAGCAGTTCTTC.

CDR3 loop: CASSPVSSLMGNTIYF. The CDR3 nucleotides are TGTGCCAGCTCGCCAGTATCCAGTCTTATGGGAAACACCATATATTTT. This chain uses TRBV18 with TRBJ1-3; no clear D gene. This CDR3 spans 16 amino acids. The germline CDR1 and CDR2 sequences are KGHSH and LQKENI. V gave up 6 bases and J gave up 4 bases, with 19 bases separating them.

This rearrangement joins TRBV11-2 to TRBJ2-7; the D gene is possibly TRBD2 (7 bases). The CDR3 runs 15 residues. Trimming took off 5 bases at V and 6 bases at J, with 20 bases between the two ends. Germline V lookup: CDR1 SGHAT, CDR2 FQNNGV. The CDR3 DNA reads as TGTGCCAGCAGCGTAACGGGGGGCGGGTGGTCCGAGCAGTACTTC. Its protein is CASSVTGGGWSEQYF.

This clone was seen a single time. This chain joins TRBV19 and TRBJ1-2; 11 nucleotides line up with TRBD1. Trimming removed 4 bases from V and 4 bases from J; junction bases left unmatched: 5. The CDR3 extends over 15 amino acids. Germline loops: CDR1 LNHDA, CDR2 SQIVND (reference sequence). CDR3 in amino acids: CASSTSGTGGYGYTF. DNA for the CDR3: TGTGCCAGTAGTACGTCCGGGACAGGGGGCTATGGCTACACCTTC. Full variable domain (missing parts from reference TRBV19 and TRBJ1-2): DGGITQSPKYLFRKEGQNVTLSCEQNLNHDAMYWYRQDPGQGLRLIYYSQIVNDFQKGDIAEGYSVSREKKESFPLTVTSAQKNPTAFYLCASSTSGTGGYGYTFGSGTRLTVV.

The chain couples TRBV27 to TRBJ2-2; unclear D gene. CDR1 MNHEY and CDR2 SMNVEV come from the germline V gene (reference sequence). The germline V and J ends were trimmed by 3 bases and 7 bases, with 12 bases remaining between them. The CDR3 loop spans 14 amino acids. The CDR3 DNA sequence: TGTGCCAGCAGTTTGGGTAGTCGTGGCGGGGAGCTGTTTTTT. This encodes CASSLGSRGGELFF.

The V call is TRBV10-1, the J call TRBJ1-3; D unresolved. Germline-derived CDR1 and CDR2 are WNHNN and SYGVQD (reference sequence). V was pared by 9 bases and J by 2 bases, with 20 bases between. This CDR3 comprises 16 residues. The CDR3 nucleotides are TGCGCCAGTCGTGAAGATCCGGGAGGACCTGGAAACACCATATATTTT. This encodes CASREDPGGPGNTIYF.